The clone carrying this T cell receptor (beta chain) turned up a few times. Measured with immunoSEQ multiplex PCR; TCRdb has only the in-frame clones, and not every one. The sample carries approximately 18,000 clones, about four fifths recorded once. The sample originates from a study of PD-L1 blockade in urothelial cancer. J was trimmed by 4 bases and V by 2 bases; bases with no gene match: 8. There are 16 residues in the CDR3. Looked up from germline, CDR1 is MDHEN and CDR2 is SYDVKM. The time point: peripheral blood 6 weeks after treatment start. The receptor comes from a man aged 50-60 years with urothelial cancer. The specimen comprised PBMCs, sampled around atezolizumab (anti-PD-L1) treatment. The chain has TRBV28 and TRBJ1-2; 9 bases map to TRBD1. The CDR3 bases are TGTGCCAGCAGTTTAACAGGGGGCCAGACAAGCTATGGCTACACCTTC. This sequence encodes CASSLTGGQTSYGYTF.